A single sample is the source of the 30 T cell receptor beta chains below, sequenced in a study of T cells in Graves' hyperthyroidism and ophthalmopathy. There were TCR beta CDR3 regions amplified from RNA transcripts. A set of HTBI primers served as the primers for a first-round RT-PCR of the TCR CDR3. Using its own MiXCR run on the multiplex PCR reads, TCRdb lists one record per CDR3 protein. Found here are 600,000 to 900,000 distinct CDR3 sequences, about 15% of them singletons; the top ten hold 8.4%. The sequenced sample consisted of blood. These receptors all stem from a man aged 18 to 35 with Graves' hyperthyroidism.

About this clonotype itself: A read error may be the cause here, since a much bigger clone is one base away. The V gene is TRBV2, the J gene TRBJ2-1; 11 bases are a match to TRBD2. The CDR3 contains 15 residues. Germline V gene lookup returns CDR1 SNHLY and CDR2 FYNNEI. Written as DNA, the CDR3 is TGTGCCAGCAGGGAAGGTAGCGGGAGGGCCAATGAGCAGTCCTTC. It translates to CASREGSGRANEQSF.

This clonotype has at least ten counts. The chain is built from TRBV28 and TRBJ2-1; either TRBD1 or TRBD2 may fit D (5 bases each). V was shortened by 3 bases and J by 4 bases, with 37 bases between the two germline ends. This CDR3 has 23 amino acids. Germline V lookup: CDR1 MDHEN, CDR2 SYDVKM. The CDR3 sequence: CASSLHLPRLRDPRVPGYNEQFF. CDR3 sequence (DNA): TGTGCCAGCAGTTTGCACCTCCCGCGTTTAAGGGACCCTCGAGTACCGGGGTACAATGAGCAGTTCTTC.

The chain carries TRBV10-3 and TRBJ2-1; 8 bases are shared with TRBD2. The ends lost 2 bases at V and 4 bases at J; junction bases unmatched: 4. CDR1 ENHRY and CDR2 SYGVKD come from the germline V gene. The CDR3 is 15 amino acids. The CDR3 sequence: CAISETLAGYNEQFF. Here the CDR3 DNA reads TGTGCCATCAGTGAGACGTTAGCGGGGTACAATGAGCAGTTCTTC.

The chain combines TRBV27 with TRBJ2-7; the match to TRBD2 covers 7 bases. CDR1 and CDR2 (germline): MNHEY, SMNVEV (reference sequence). The CDR3 runs 14 residues. The J segment lost 6 bases and the V segment lost 5 bases, leaving 10 bases of the junction unmatched. In DNA form, the CDR3 reads TGTGCCAGCAGTCTCGAGGGACTACGGGGCGAGCAGTACTTC. It codes for CASSLEGLRGEQYF.

This clonotype was picked up a small number of times. This sequence joins TRBV28 and TRBJ1-2; D is ambiguous. The CDR3 extends over 13 amino acids. Germline V gives CDR1 MDHEN, CDR2 SYDVKM. The germline V and J ends were trimmed by 6 bases and 8 bases, with 16 bases remaining between them. In DNA form, the CDR3 reads TGTGCCAGCAGCCGGCACCTAACGGCCGGCTACACCTTC. Amino acids: CASSRHLTAGYTF.

This clonotype was seen a few times. The genes are TRBV20-1 and TRBJ1-1; maybe TRBD1 (5 bases). The germline CDR1 and CDR2 sequences are DFQATT and SNEGSKA (reference sequence). Trimming pared 0 bases from V and 4 bases from J, leaving 9 bases between. The CDR3 sequence is 13 residues long. Here the CDR3 reads CSARDRGSTEAFF. As DNA, the CDR3 is TGCAGTGCTAGAGACCGGGGGAGCACTGAAGCTTTCTTT.

There are many counts of this clonotype. V gene TRBV20-1 combines with J gene TRBJ2-1, with 10 nucleotides matching TRBD1. The CDR3 is 15 residues long. The V gene end was trimmed by 5 bases and the J gene end by 7 bases; junction bases not matched to a gene: 11. Germline assignment: CDR1 DFQATT and CDR2 SNEGSKA (reference sequence). This CDR3 is CSARSGTGEGNEQFF. In DNA form, the CDR3 reads TGCAGTGCTCGATCCGGGACAGGGGAGGGTAATGAGCAGTTCTTC.

This clonotype has more than one count but fewer than ten. The conserved final phenylalanine or tryptophan is absent from the CDR3, which likely points to a read error. The chain couples TRBV7-2 to TRBJ2-3; no clear D. V dropped 10 bases and J dropped 2 bases, with 13 bases sitting between them. CDR3 length: 13 amino acids. CDR1 is SGHTA and CDR2 is FQGNSA in the germline V gene. The CDR3: CATPSENTDTQYS. The CDR3 DNA reads as TGTGCCACTCCGAGCGAGAACACAGATACGCAGTATTCT.

This clonotype was detected only a few times. V and J are TRBV13 and TRBJ2-3, with 7 bases fitting TRBD2. In germline, CDR1 is PRHDT, CDR2 FYEKMQ (reference sequence). CDR3 length: 16 residues. V shed 0 bases, J shed 0 bases, and the junction held 3 bases outside the gene matches. The CDR3 here is CASSLGGGSSTDTQYF. CDR3 DNA: TGTGCCAGCAGCTTAGGTGGCGGGAGCAGCACAGATACGCAGTATTTT.

This clonotype was recorded a few times. The DNA is left out, because the CDR3 cannot be placed on it with certainty; the CDR3 is given as TCRdb lists it. The rearrangement uses TRBV4-1 and TRBJ2-5; TRBD1, the table's D call, lacks a check against the DNA. Germline lookup yields CDR1 MGHRA and CDR2 YSYEKL. The CDR3 contains 13 residues when both ends are counted. CDR3 residues: CASSRVGQGAQYF.

The rearrangement uses TRBV2 and TRBJ2-5; D unresolved. Trimming removed 4 bases from V and 2 bases from J, with 5 bases in between. There are 12 residues in the CDR3. Looked up from germline, CDR1 is SNHLY and CDR2 is FYNNEI. The CDR3 coding sequence is TGTGCCAGCAGTGGCTTGCAAGAGACCCAGTACTTC. Protein: CASSGLQETQYF.

The table lists this clonotype with a few counts. V gene TRBV10-2 combines with J gene TRBJ2-7, with a possible D match to TRBD2 (6 bases). Germline loops: CDR1 WSHSY, CDR2 SAAADI. Deletions cut 7 bases from V and 6 bases from J, with 19 bases between. CDR3 length: 14 residues. CDR3 amino acids: CASIPTGVRAEQYF. The CDR3 nucleotides are TGCGCCAGCATCCCAACGGGGGTACGTGCCGAGCAGTACTTC.

The sample holds one count of this clonotype. This rearrangement joins TRBV20-1 to TRBJ2-3, with 7 bases that match TRBD2. From germline, CDR1 is DFQATT and CDR2 SNEGSKA (reference sequence). With V trimmed by 2 bases and J by 4 bases, 6 bases remained unmatched. The CDR3 consists of 14 residues. The CDR3 region is CSARPGTTSDTQYF. The CDR3 DNA reads as TGCAGTGCTAGACCCGGGACTACCTCAGATACGCAGTATTTT.

Many counts were recorded for this clonotype. The J gene is TRBJ1-2, the V gene TRBV20-1; a weak D match, TRBD1 (5 bases). V was clipped by 3 bases and J by 0 bases, with 8 bases between them. The CDR3 totals 13 residues. Per the germline V gene, CDR1 is DFQATT and CDR2 is SNEGSKA (reference sequence). The CDR3 DNA sequence: TGCAGTGCTAGGGGACTCTCTAACTATGGCTACACCTTC. It yields the protein CSARGLSNYGYTF.

V usage is TRBV27 and J usage is TRBJ1-1; D is unresolved. Trimming left V 4 bases short and J 10 bases short, with 13 bases between. In germline, CDR1 is MNHEY, CDR2 SMNVEV (reference sequence). This CDR3 contains 12 residues. The CDR3 protein is CASSSPGSGAFF. The DNA for the CDR3 is TGTGCCAGCAGTTCGCCCGGGTCCGGAGCTTTCTTT.

This clonotype was seen a few times. The chain combines TRBV12-3 or TRBV12-4 with TRBJ2-3, with no clear D. The CDR3 runs 14 residues. The V gene lost 3 bases and the J gene lost 0 bases, with 7 bases spanning the gap. Written as DNA, the CDR3 is TGTGCCAGCAGTTTTGTTACTAGCACAGATACGCAGTATTTT. Amino acids: CASSFVTSTDTQYF.

This clonotype was observed a handful of times. The CDR3 bases are TGTGCCAGCAGCTTAGGGCTAGTGGGGAACACCGGGGAGCTGTTTTTT. Amino acid sequence: CASSLGLVGNTGELFF. The chain couples TRBV11-2 to TRBJ2-2; D unclear. CDR1 and CDR2 (germline): SGHAT, FQNNGV. V dropped 1 base and J dropped 1 base, with 10 bases sitting between them. CDR3 length equals 16 residues. Looking up the rest from reference TRBV11-2 and TRBJ2-2 gives the full variable domain: EAGVAQSPRYKIIEKRQSVAFWCNPISGHATLYWYQQILGQGPKLLIQFQNNGVVDDSQLPKDRFSAERLKGVDSTLKIQPAKLEDSAVYLCASSLGLVGNTGELFFGEGSRLTVL.

The chain uses TRBV10-2 and TRBJ1-6; a weak D match, TRBD1 (6 bases). Per germline, CDR1 WSHSY and CDR2 SAAADI. The CDR3 sequence is 15 residues long. V shed 1 base and J shed 12 bases, with 16 bases lying between them. CDR3 in amino acids: CASSEWGLDVLPLHF. In DNA, the CDR3 is TGCGCCAGCAGTGAGTGGGGGCTTGACGTTTTACCCCTCCACTTT.

The chain combines TRBV2 with TRBJ2-1; D is undetermined. This CDR3 contains 19 residues. Germline CDR1 reads SNHLY; CDR2 reads FYNNEI. The V end lost 4 bases, the J end lost 0 bases, and 22 bases lay between the germline ends. CDR3 sequence (DNA): TGTGCCAGCAGTGTACTGGGGTACGAAATATTTAGCTCCTACAATGAGCAGTTCTTC. It encodes CASSVLGYEIFSSYNEQFF.

There are many counts of this clonotype. For the CDR3, the DNA is TGCGCCAGCAGCCTCGGGGCGGGGGCTAAAAATGAAAAACTGTTTTTT. It encodes CASSLGAGAKNEKLFF. The V gene is TRBV4-1, the J gene TRBJ1-4, with a tentative D call TRBD1 (6 bases). With 4 bases removed from V and 5 bases from J, the gap between germline ends came to 17 bases. The CDR3 has 16 amino acids. Germline V gene data show CDR1 as MGHRA and CDR2 as YSYEKL.

The sample holds a few counts of this clonotype. The chain joins TRBV11-3 to TRBJ1-1; the match to TRBD1 covers 9 bases. The ends lost 5 bases at V and 3 bases at J; junction bases unmatched: 7. The CDR3 is made up of 15 amino acids. In germline, CDR1 is SGHNT, CDR2 YENEEA. The CDR3 DNA sequence: TGTGCCAGCAGCATCACAGGGGGCACTTACACTGAAGCTTTCTTT. Translating it yields CASSITGGTYTEAFF.

There are many counts of this clonotype. The V call is TRBV28, the J call TRBJ2-2; 9 bases agree with TRBD1. The V gene end was trimmed by 3 bases and the J gene end by 8 bases; junction bases not matched to a gene: 7. CDR3 length: 15 amino acids. Per germline, CDR1 MDHEN and CDR2 SYDVKM. CDR3 DNA: TGTGCCAGCAGTTTGGGGGACAGGGTATCTGGGGAGCTGTTTTTT. Its translation is CASSLGDRVSGELFF.

The J gene is TRBJ2-3, the V gene TRBV6-2 or TRBV6-3; TRBD2 agrees at 7 bases. CDR3 length: 15 amino acids. Germline V CDR1 and CDR2: MNHEY, SVGEGT. V trimming: 6 bases; J trimming: 7 bases; junction bases outside the gene matches: 13. CDR3 sequence (DNA): TGTGCCAGCAGGCCTACTAGCGACCTTGGGCATACGCAGTATTTT. Protein sequence: CASRPTSDLGHTQYF.

In this sample, this clonotype turned up a few times. The gene calls are TRBV29-1 and TRBJ1-2, with D possibly matching TRBD1 (6 bases). The germline CDR1 and CDR2 sequences are SQVTM and ANQGSEA. Deletions cut 5 bases from V and 7 bases from J, with 14 bases between. This CDR3 is built from 12 residues. This CDR3 reads CSVTGWASGYTF. Here the CDR3 DNA reads TGCAGCGTTACAGGGTGGGCATCTGGCTACACCTTC.

This clonotype was observed a few times. The chain recombines TRBV29-1 with TRBJ2-5; no clear D. Germline V lookup: CDR1 SQVTM, CDR2 ANQGSEA. With 3 bases removed from V and 5 bases from J, the gap between germline ends came to 10 bases. CDR3 length: 12 amino acids. The CDR3 region has the DNA TGCAGCGTTGAGAGTGGTGGGGAGACCCAGTACTTC. Encoded protein: CSVESGGETQYF.

This clonotype was detected many times. V usage is TRBV7-8 and J usage is TRBJ2-7, with D unclear. The V gene's germline CDR1 is SGHVS and CDR2 FQNEAQ. The CDR3 consists of 15 residues. V lost 3 bases and J 2 bases, leaving 14 bases between the germline ends. The CDR3 region is CASSLVAAPPYEQYF. In DNA form, the CDR3 reads TGTGCCAGCAGCTTGGTCGCTGCTCCTCCCTACGAGCAGTACTTC.

This clonotype has at least ten counts. This chain connects TRBV27 to TRBJ2-1; D is perhaps TRBD1 or TRBD2 (7 bases each). Germline lookup yields CDR1 MNHEY and CDR2 SMNVEV (reference sequence). The V gene lost 6 bases and the J gene lost 6 bases, with 18 bases spanning the gap. The CDR3 is 15 amino acids. The CDR3 sequence is CASRGGTAPSNEQFF. The CDR3 coding sequence is TGTGCCAGCAGGGGAGGGACAGCACCTTCCAATGAGCAGTTCTTC.

Many counts were recorded for this clonotype. V usage is TRBV24-1 and J usage is TRBJ1-5, with D perhaps TRBD1 (5 bases). CDR3 size: 16 residues. Trimming removed 4 bases at V and 1 base at J, with 13 bases between. Germline CDR1 is KGHDR and CDR2 is SFDVKD. The CDR3 nucleotides are TGTGCCACCAGTGAGCGGGGTGCAGGGAGCAATCAGCCCCAGCATTTT. Its translation: CATSERGAGSNQPQHF.

This clonotype was recorded at least ten times. The genes are TRBV13 and TRBJ1-1; D gene ambiguous. Trimming stripped 8 bases from V and 0 bases from J, with 7 bases between. Germline values: CDR1 PRHDT, CDR2 FYEKMQ (reference sequence). The CDR3 runs 12 residues. The CDR3 sequence is CASQGLNTEAFF. The CDR3 DNA reads as TGTGCCAGCCAAGGGTTGAACACTGAAGCTTTCTTT.

This clonotype was recorded a few times. V usage is TRBV4-1 and J usage is TRBJ2-1, with TRBD2 matching 11 bases. CDR3 size: 17 residues. Losses at the gene ends were 1 base for V and 7 bases for J; bases not matched to a gene: 9. Germline V gives CDR1 MGHRA, CDR2 YSYEKL. CDR3 in amino acids: CASSQAPLAGVRNEQFF. Here the CDR3 DNA reads TGCGCCAGCAGCCAAGCCCCACTAGCGGGAGTGAGGAATGAGCAGTTCTTC.